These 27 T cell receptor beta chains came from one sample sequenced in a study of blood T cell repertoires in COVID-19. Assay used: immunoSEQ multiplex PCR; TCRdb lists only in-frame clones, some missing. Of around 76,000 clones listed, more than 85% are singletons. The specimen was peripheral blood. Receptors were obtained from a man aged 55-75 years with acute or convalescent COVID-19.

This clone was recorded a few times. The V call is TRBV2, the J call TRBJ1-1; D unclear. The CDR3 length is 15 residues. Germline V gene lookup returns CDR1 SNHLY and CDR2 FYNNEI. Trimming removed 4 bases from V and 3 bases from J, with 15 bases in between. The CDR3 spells CASSGRLVADTEAFF. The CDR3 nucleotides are TGTGCCAGCAGTGGGCGCTTGGTCGCGGACACTGAAGCTTTCTTT. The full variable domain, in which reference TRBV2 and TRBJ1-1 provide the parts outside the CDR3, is EPEVTQTPSHQVTQMGQEVILRCVPISNHLYFYWYRQILGQKVEFLVSFYNNEISEKSEIFDDQFSVERPDGSNFTLKIRSTKLEDSAMYFCASSGRLVADTEAFFGQGTRLTVV.

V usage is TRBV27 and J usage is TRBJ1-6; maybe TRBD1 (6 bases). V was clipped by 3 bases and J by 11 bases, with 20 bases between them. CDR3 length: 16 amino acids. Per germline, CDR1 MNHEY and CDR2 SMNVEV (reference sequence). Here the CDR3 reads CASSFRTTGWLTPLHF. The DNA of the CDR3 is TGTGCCAGCAGTTTCCGAACAACAGGGTGGTTGACACCCCTCCACTTT.

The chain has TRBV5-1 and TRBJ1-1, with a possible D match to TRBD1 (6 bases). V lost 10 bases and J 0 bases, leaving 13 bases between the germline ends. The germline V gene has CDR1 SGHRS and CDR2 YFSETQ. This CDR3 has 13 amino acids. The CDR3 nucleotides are TGCGCCCGCGGGGGGGGCCTGAACACTGAAGCTTTCTTT. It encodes CARGGGLNTEAFF.

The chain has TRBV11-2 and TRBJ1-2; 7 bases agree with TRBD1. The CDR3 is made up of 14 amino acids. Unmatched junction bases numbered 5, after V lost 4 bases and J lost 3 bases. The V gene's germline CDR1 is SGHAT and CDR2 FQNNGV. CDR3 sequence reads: CASSYSQGYYGYTF. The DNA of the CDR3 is TGTGCCAGCAGCTACTCACAGGGGTACTATGGCTACACCTTC.

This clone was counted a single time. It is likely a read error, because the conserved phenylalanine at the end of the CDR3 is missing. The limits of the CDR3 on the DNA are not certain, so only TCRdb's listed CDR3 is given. The CDR3 sequence is CASSATANRR. The V gene is TRBV21-1, the J gene TRBJ1-4; no check of the table's D call, TRBD1, against the DNA was made. TRBV21-1 counts as a pseudogene. From its first to its last residue, the CDR3 has 10 amino acids.

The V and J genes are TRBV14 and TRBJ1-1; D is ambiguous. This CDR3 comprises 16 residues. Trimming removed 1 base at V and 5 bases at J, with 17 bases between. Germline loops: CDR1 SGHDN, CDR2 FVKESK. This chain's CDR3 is CASSQAAKVLVTEAFF. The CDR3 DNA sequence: TGTGCCAGCAGCCAAGCTGCGAAAGTCTTGGTTACTGAAGCTTTCTTT.

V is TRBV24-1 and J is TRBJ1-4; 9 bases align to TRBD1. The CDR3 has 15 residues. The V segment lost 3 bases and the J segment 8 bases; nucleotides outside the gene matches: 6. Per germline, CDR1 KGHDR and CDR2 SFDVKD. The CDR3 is CATSDPTGGVEKLFF. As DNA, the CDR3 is TGTGCCACCAGTGATCCTACAGGGGGCGTAGAAAAACTGTTTTTT.

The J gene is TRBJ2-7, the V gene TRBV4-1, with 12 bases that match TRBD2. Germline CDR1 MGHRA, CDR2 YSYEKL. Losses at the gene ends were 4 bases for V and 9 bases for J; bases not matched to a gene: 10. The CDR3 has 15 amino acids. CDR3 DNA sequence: TGCGCCAGCAGCCCAGGAGGACTAGCGGGAACAGCGCAGTACTTC. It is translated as CASSPGGLAGTAQYF.

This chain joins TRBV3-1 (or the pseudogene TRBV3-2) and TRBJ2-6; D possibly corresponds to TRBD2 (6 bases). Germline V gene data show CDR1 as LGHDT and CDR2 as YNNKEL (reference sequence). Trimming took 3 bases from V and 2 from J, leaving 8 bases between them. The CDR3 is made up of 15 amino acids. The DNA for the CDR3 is TGTGCCAGCAGCCACGGGAGCCCTGGGGCCAACGTCCTGACTTTC. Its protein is CASSHGSPGANVLTF.

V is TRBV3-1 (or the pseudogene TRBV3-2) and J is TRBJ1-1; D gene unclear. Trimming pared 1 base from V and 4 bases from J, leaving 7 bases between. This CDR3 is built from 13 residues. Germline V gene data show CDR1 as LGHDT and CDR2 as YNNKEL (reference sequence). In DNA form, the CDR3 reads TGTGCCAGCAGCCAAGGGGCAGCCACTGAAGCTTTCTTT. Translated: CASSQGAATEAFF.

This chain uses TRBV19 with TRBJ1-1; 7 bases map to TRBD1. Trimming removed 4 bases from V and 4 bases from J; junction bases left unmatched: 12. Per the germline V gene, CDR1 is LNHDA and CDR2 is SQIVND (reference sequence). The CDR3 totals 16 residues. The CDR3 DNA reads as TGTGCCAGTAGTACGAGGGACAGAGGGAAGGGCACTGAAGCTTTCTTT. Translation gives CASSTRDRGKGTEAFF.

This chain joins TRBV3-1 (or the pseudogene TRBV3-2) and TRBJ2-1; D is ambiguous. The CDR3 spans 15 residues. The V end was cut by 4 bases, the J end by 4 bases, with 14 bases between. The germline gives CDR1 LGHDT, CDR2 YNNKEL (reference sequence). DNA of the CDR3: TGTGCCAGCAGCCGGAGCGCACCTCCGTACAATGAGCAGTTCTTC. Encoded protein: CASSRSAPPYNEQFF.

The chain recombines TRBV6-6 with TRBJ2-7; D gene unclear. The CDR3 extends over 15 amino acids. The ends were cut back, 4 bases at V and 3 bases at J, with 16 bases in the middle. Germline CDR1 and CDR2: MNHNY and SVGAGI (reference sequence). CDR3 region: CASSSPRLEGYEQYF. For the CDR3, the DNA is TGTGCCAGCAGTTCCCCGCGGCTTGAAGGCTACGAGCAGTACTTC.

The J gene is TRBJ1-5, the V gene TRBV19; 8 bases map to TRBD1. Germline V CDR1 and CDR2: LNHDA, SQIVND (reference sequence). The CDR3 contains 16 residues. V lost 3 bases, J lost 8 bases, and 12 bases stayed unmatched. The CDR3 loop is CASSIPLSGGAEPQHF. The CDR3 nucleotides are TGTGCCAGTAGTATCCCCCTTTCAGGGGGCGCGGAGCCCCAGCATTTT. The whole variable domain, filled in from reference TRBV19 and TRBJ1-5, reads DGGITQSPKYLFRKEGQNVTLSCEQNLNHDAMYWYRQDPGQGLRLIYYSQIVNDFQKGDIAEGYSVSREKKESFPLTVTSAQKNPTAFYLCASSIPLSGGAEPQHFGDGTRLSIL.

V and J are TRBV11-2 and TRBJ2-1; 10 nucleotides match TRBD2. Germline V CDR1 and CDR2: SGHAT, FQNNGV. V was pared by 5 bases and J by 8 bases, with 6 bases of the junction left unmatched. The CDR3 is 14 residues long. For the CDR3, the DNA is TGTGCCAGCAGCCTGAGAGGGACTAGCGATGAGCAGTTCTTC. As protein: CASSLRGTSDEQFF.

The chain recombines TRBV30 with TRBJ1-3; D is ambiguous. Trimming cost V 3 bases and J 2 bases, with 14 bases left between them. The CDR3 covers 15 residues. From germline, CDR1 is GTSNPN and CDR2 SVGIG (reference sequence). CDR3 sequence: CAWRDSSGPGNTIYF. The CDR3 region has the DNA TGTGCCTGGAGGGACTCCTCGGGCCCTGGAAACACCATATATTTT.

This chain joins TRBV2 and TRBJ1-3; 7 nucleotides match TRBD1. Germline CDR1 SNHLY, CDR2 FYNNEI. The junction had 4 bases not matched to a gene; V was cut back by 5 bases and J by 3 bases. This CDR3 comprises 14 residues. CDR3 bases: TGTGCCAGCAGTAAGAACAGGGGTGGAAACACCATATATTTT. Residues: CASSKNRGGNTIYF.

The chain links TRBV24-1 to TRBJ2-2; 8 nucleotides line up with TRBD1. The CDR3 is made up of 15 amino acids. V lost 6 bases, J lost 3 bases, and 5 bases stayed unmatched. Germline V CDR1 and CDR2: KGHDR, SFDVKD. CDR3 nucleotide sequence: TGTGCCACCAGTCCGGGACAGGCTTACACCGGGGAGCTGTTTTTT. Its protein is CATSPGQAYTGELFF.

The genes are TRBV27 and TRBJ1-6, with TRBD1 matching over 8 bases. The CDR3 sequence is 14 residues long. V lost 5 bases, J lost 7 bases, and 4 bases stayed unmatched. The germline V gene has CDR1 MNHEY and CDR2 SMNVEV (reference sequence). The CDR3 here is CASSMTGANSPLHF. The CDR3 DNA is TGTGCCAGCAGTATGACAGGGGCAAATTCACCCCTCCACTTT.

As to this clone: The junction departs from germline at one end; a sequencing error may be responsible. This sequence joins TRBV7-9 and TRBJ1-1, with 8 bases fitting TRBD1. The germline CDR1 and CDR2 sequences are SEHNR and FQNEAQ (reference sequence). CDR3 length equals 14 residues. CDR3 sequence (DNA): TGTGCCAGCAGATTAGGACAGGGCTCGATGGAAGCTTTCTTT. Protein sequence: CASRLGQGSMEAFF.

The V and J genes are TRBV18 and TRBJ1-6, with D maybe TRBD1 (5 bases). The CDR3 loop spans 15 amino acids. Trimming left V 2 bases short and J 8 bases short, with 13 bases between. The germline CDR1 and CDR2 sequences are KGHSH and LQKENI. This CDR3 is CASSPFQGLDSPLHF. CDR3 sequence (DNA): TGTGCCAGCTCACCATTCCAGGGTTTAGATTCACCCCTCCACTTT.

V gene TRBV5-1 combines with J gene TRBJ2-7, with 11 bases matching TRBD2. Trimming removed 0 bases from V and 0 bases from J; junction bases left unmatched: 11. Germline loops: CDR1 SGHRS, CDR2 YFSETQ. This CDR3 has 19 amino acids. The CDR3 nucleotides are TGCGCCAGCAGCTTGGGGCCTAGCGGGGGGCGCGCCTCCTCCTACGAGCAGTACTTC. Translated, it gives CASSLGPSGGRASSYEQYF. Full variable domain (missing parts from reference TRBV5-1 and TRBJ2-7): KAGVTQTPRYLIKTRGQQVTLSCSPISGHRSVSWYQQTPGQGLQFLFEYFSETQRNKGNFPGRFSGRQFSNSRSEMNVSTLELGDSALYLCASSLGPSGGRASSYEQYFGPGTRLTVT.

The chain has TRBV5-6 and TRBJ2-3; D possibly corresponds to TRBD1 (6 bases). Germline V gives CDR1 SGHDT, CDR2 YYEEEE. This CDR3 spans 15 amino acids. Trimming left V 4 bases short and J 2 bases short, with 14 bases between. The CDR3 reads CASSPGRGPTDTQYF. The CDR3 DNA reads TGTGCCAGCAGCCCGGGCAGGGGACCCACAGATACGCAGTATTTT.

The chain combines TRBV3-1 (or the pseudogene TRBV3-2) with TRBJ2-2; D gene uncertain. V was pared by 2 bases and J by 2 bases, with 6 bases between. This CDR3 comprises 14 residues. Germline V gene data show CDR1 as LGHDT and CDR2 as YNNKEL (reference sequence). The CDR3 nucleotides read TGTGCCAGCAGCCAAATACAAAACACCGGGGAGCTGTTTTTT. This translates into CASSQIQNTGELFF.

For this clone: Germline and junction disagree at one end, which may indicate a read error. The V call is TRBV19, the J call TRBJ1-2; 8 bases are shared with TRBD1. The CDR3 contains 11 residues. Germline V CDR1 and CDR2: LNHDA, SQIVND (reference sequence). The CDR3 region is CASSMRGQAVF. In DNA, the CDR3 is TGTGCCAGTAGTATGAGGGGACAGGCCGTCTTC. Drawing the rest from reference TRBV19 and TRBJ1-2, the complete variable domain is DGGITQSPKYLFRKEGQNVTLSCEQNLNHDAMYWYRQDPGQGLRLIYYSQIVNDFQKGDIAEGYSVSREKKESFPLTVTSAQKNPTAFYLCASSMRGQAVFGSGTRLTVV.

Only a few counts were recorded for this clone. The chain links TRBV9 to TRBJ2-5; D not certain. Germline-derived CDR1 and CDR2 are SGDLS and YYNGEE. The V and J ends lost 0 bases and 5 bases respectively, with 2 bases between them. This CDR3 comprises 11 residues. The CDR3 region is CASSVAETQYF. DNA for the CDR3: TGTGCCAGCAGCGTAGCGGAGACCCAGTACTTC.

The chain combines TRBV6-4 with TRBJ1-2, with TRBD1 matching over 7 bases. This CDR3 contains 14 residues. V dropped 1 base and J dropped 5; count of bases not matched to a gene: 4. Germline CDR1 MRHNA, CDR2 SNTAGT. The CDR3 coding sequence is TGTGCCAGCAGTGACTGGAGCAGGGGGTATGGCTACACCTTC. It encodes CASSDWSRGYGYTF.